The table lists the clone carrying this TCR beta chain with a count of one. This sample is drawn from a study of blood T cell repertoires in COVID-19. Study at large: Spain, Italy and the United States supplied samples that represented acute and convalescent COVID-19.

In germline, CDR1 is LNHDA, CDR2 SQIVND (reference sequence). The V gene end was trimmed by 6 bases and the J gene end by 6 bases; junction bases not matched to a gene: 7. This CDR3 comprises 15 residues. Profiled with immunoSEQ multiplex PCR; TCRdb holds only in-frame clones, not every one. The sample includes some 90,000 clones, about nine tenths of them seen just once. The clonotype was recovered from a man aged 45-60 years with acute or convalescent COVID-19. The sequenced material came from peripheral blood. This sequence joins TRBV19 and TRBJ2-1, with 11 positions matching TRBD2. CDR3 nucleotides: TGTGCCAGTAGATTAGCGGGAGGGAGGGGCAATGAGCAGTTCTTC. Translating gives CASRLAGGRGNEQFF.